This is a list of T cell receptor beta chains from one sample in a study of memory CD4+ T cells and cytomegalovirus serostatus. Clones were sequenced by immunoSEQ multiplex PCR, and TCRdb holds only the in-frame ones, with some missing. The table shows roughly 53,000 clones, with around 80% occurring only once. The sequenced material came from memory CD4+ T cells from blood. Receptors originate from an adult in good health and CMV-seronegative. Each CDR3 is given with its conserved first and last residue. The D gene is left open where the match is weak. Rows give clone size only sometimes, using once, few, many, or a class for an expanded clone.

j_gene: TRBJ1-1
abundance: few
d_gene: TRBD1
v_gene: TRBV14
CDR3nt: TGTGCCAGCAGCTCCTACAGGGGGGACACTGAAGCTTTCTTT
CDR3aa: CASSSYRGDTEAFF

j_gene: TRBJ1-1
abundance: NA
d_gene: NA
v_gene: TRBV19
CDR3nt: TGTGCCAGTAGAACAGGGTTCGGCACTGAAGCTTTCTTT
CDR3aa: CASRTGFGTEAFF

j_gene: TRBJ2-1
abundance: few
d_gene: NA
v_gene: TRBV5-1
CDR3nt: TGCGCCAGCAGCTTTAAACCCCACAATGAGCAGTTCTTC
CDR3aa: CASSFKPHNEQFF

j_gene: TRBJ1-4
abundance: once
d_gene: NA
v_gene: TRBV6-6
CDR3nt: TGTGCCAGCAGTTCTGGGACGACCGGCGGGGAAAAACTGTTTTTT
CDR3aa: CASSSGTTGGEKLFF

j_gene: TRBJ2-2
abundance: NA
d_gene: TRBD2
v_gene: TRBV15
CDR3nt: TGTGCCACCAGGACGACTAGCGGGGCGGGAGAGCTGTTTTTT
CDR3aa: CATRTTSGAGELFF

j_gene: TRBJ2-2
abundance: NA
d_gene: TRBD2
v_gene: TRBV5-1
CDR3nt: TGCGCCAGCAGCCGTACAACAACTAGCGGGGGCACCGGGGAGCTGTTTTTT
CDR3aa: CASSRTTTSGGTGELFF

j_gene: TRBJ2-7
abundance: once
d_gene: NA
v_gene: TRBV11-3
CDR3nt: TGTGCCAGCAGCATACTAGACTCCGAGCAGTACTTC
CDR3aa: CASSILDSEQYF

j_gene: TRBJ2-2
abundance: NA
d_gene: TRBD2
v_gene: TRBV27
CDR3nt: TGTGCCAGCAGCCGACTAGCGGGAGTGTGGGAGCTGTTTTTT
CDR3aa: CASSRLAGVWELFF

j_gene: TRBJ1-5
abundance: NA
d_gene: NA
v_gene: TRBV27
CDR3nt: TGTGCCAGCAGCCAGAGGGGGGATCAGCCCCAGCATTTT
CDR3aa: CASSQRGDQPQHF

j_gene: TRBJ2-5
abundance: NA
d_gene: NA
v_gene: TRBV5-8
CDR3nt: TGTGCCAGCAGTAGGGAGCTGCAAGAGACCCAGTACTTC
CDR3aa: CASSRELQETQYF

j_gene: TRBJ2-2
abundance: NA
d_gene: TRBD2
v_gene: TRBV5-5
CDR3nt: TGTGCCAGCAGCCCGCGACTAGCGGGAGGCACCGGGGAGCTGTTTTTT
CDR3aa: CASSPRLAGGTGELFF

j_gene: TRBJ2-1
abundance: NA
d_gene: NA
v_gene: TRBV9
CDR3nt: TGTGCCAGCAGCGTGGGTACACTAGGGAGGAATGAGCAGTTCTTC
CDR3aa: CASSVGTLGRNEQFF

j_gene: TRBJ1-5
abundance: NA
d_gene: NA
v_gene: TRBV27
CDR3nt: TGTGCCAGCAGTTTGGGCATGACGGACCCTCGACAGCCCCAGCATTTT
CDR3aa: CASSLGMTDPRQPQHF

j_gene: TRBJ1-1
abundance: NA
d_gene: NA
v_gene: TRBV27
CDR3nt: TGTGCCAGCAACGCCGGGACGGCGGGGATCATGAACACTGAAGCTTTCTTT
CDR3aa: CASNAGTAGIMNTEAFF

j_gene: TRBJ2-1
abundance: NA
d_gene: NA
v_gene: TRBV27
CDR3nt: TGTGCCAGCAGGGGGGGGCTTTCCTACAATGAGCAGTTCTTC
CDR3aa: CASRGGLSYNEQFF

j_gene: TRBJ2-5
abundance: NA
d_gene: TRBD2
v_gene: TRBV9
CDR3nt: TGTGCCAGCAGCCTTGGGACTAGCGGGGAGGAGACCCAGTACTTC
CDR3aa: CASSLGTSGEETQYF

j_gene: TRBJ1-5
abundance: NA
d_gene: TRBD1
v_gene: TRBV11-2
CDR3nt: TGTGCCAGCAGCCCAGGGGGGAGGGATCAGCCCCAGCATTTT
CDR3aa: CASSPGGRDQPQHF

j_gene: TRBJ1-2
abundance: NA
d_gene: NA
v_gene: TRBV7-9
CDR3nt: TGTGCCGGCTCGGCCTCTCCCCCTAACTATGGCTACACCTTC
CDR3aa: CAGSASPPNYGYTF

j_gene: TRBJ1-1
abundance: NA
d_gene: TRBD1
v_gene: TRBV7-3
CDR3nt: TGTGCCAGCAGCTCCGGGACAGGGGCCACTGAAGCTTTCTTT
CDR3aa: CASSSGTGATEAFF

j_gene: TRBJ1-2
abundance: NA
d_gene: NA
v_gene: TRBV10-2
CDR3nt: TGCGCCAGCGGGTTTACCAAGTATGGCTACACCTTC
CDR3aa: CASGFTKYGYTF

j_gene: TRBJ1-5
abundance: NA
d_gene: NA
v_gene: TRBV27
CDR3nt: TGTGCCAGCAGTTCCGGACAGACAAGCTATAGCAATCAGCCCCAGCATTTT
CDR3aa: CASSSGQTSYSNQPQHF

j_gene: TRBJ1-2
abundance: NA
d_gene: NA
v_gene: TRBV5-4
CDR3nt: TGTGCCAGCAGCTTTCAAGCAGGGGTTTTTGGCTACACCTTC
CDR3aa: CASSFQAGVFGYTF

j_gene: TRBJ2-1
abundance: NA
d_gene: NA
v_gene: TRBV19
CDR3nt: TGTGCCAGTAGAAAGGACTACCAATACAATGAGCAGTTCTTC
CDR3aa: CASRKDYQYNEQFF

j_gene: TRBJ1-1
abundance: few
d_gene: NA
v_gene: TRBV4-1
CDR3nt: TGCGCCAGCAGCCAAGTACCGCAGTCGAACACTGAAGCTTTCTTT
CDR3aa: CASSQVPQSNTEAFF

j_gene: TRBJ2-5
abundance: NA
d_gene: NA
v_gene: TRBV7-3
CDR3nt: TGTGCCAGCAGCTTGGGTAATCGGGACGGAGAAGAGACCCAGTACTTC
CDR3aa: CASSLGNRDGEETQYF

j_gene: TRBJ2-5
abundance: NA
d_gene: NA
v_gene: TRBV19
CDR3nt: TGTGCCAGTAGTAAATACCAGGGGTCCCAAGAGACCCAGTACTTC
CDR3aa: CASSKYQGSQETQYF

j_gene: TRBJ2-5
abundance: NA
d_gene: NA
v_gene: TRBV28
CDR3nt: TGTGCCAGCACTCCGGGGTACCAAGAGACCCAGTACTTC
CDR3aa: CASTPGYQETQYF